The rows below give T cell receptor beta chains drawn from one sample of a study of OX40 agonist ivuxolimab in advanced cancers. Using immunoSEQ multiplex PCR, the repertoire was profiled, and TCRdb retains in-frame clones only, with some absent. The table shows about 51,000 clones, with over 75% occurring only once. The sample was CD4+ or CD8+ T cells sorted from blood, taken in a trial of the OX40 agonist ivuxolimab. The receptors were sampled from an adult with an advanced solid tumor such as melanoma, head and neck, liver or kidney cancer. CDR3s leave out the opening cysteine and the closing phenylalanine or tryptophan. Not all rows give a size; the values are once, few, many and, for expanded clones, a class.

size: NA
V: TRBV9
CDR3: ASSVGATRGTGELF

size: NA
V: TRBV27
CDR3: ASSQVPSQEQF

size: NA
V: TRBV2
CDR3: ASSENRYQPQH

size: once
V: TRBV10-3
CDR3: AIGGQVYEQY

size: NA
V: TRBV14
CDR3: ASSPRRGNNEQF

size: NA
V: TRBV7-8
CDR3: ASSLAQGGVFTGELF

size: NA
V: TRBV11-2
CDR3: ASSDVPGGYT

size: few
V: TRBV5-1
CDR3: ASTRDSTDTQY

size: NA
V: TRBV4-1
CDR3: ASSQGEGTYEQY

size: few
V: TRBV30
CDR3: AWATGGTSTDTQY

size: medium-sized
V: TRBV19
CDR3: ASSIGKRTEAF

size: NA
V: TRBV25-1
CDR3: ASSEWTSGRDTQY

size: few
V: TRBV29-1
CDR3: SVRDYTYEQY

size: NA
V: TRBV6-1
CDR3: ASSRRRQGGYGYT

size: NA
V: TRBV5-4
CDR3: ASSFRTSGTSYEQY

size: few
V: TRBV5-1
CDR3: ASSLLGGLNTEAF

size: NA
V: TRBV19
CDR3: ASSIGTSEQY

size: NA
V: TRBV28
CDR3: ASRPQSLGYEQY

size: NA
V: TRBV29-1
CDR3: SVESDGYT

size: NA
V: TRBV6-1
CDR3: ASLRRGTNEKLF

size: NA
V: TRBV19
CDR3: ASSIPGGRQPQH

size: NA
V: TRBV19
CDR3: ASSRQEIGYT

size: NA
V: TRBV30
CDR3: AWGIAGWGRDEQF

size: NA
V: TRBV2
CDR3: ASSSGTMRYEQY

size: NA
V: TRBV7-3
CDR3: ASSLTSSGTYNEQF

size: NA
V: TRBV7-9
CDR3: ASRAGTARYEQY

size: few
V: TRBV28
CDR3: ASSSPRGAGEKLF

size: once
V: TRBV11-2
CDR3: ASSLRTDGGYT

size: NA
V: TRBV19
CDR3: ASSGMTGVNTEAF

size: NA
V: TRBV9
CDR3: ASTPGQGYGGTQY

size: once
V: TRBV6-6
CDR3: ASSYSGTWQY

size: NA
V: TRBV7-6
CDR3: ASSSRLAGVFYNEQF

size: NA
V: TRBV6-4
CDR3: ASSEGSGSNTGELF

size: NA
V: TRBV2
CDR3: ASSSQGTEAF

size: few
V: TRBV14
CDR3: ASSQGTGARGEQY

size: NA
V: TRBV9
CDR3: ASSARQVTNYGYT

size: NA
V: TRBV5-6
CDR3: ASSLYTGISSGNTIY

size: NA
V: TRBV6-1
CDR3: ASSSGQPVTEAF

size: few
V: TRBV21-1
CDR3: ASSNESSYGYT

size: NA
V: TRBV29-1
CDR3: SVGSRTSALGTQY

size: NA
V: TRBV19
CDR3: ASSMQGRNQPQH

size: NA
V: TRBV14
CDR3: ASSRDLASPEQY

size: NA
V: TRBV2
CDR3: ASSAYSGSLNEQF

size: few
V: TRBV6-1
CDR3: ASSEGGFSNQPQH

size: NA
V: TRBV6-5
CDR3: ASKSQGSSSYEQY

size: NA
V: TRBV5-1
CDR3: ASSLETGMDIQY

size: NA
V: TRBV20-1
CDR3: SASRAYEQY

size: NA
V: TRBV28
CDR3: ATDRGANQPQH

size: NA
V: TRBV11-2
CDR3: ASSLASGGGYT

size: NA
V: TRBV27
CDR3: ASSFRLASTNEQF

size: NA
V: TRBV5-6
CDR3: ASSPRGRNTEAF